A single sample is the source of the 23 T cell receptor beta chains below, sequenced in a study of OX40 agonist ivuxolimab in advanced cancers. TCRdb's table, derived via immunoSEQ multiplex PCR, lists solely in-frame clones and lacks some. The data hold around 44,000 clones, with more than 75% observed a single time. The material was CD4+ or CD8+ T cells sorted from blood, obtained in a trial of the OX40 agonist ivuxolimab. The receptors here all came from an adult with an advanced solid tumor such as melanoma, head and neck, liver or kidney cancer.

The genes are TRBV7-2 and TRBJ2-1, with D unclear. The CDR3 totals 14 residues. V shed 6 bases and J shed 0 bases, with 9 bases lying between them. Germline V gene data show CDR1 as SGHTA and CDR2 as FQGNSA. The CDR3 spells CASRSTPSYNEQFF. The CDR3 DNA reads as TGTGCCAGCAGATCGACCCCCTCCTACAATGAGCAGTTCTTC.

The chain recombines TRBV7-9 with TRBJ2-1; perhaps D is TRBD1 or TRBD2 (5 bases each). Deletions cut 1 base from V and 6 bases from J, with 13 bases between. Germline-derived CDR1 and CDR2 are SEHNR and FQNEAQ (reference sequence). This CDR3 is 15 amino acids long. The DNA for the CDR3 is TGTGCCAGCAGCTTAGGAGGGGCAGGGAGCAATGAGCAGTTCTTC. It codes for CASSLGGAGSNEQFF.

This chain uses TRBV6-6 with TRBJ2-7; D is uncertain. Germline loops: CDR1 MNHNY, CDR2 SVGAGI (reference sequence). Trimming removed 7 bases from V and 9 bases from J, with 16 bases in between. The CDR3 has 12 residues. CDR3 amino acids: CASTRDGVAQYF. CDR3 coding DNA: TGTGCCAGCACCCGAGACGGAGTCGCGCAGTACTTC.

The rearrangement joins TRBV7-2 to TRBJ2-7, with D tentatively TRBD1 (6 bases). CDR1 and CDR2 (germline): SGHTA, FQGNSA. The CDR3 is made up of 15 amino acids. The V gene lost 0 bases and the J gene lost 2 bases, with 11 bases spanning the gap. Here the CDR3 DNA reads TGTGCCAGCAGCTTAGCGCTGACAGGCCCCTACGAGCAGTACTTC. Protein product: CASSLALTGPYEQYF. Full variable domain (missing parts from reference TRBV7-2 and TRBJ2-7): GAGVSQSPSNKVTEKGKDVELRCDPISGHTALYWYRQSLGQGLEFLIYFQGNSAPDKSGLPSDRFSAERTGGSVSTLTIQRTQQEDSAVYLCASSLALTGPYEQYFGPGTRLTVT.

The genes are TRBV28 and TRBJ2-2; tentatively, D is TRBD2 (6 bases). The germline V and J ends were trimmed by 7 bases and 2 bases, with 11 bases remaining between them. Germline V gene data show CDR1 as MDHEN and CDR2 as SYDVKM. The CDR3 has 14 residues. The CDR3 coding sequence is TGTGCCAGCATCCTTAGCGGAAACACCGGGGAGCTGTTTTTT. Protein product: CASILSGNTGELFF.

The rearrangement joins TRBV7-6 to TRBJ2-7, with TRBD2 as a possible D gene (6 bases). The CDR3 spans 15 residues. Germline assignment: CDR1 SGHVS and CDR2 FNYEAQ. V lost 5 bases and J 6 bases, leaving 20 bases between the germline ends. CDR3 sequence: CASSTTTSGDGEQYF. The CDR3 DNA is TGTGCCAGCAGCACCACGACTAGTGGCGACGGCGAGCAGTACTTC. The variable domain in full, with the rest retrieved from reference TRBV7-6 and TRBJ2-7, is GAGVSQSPRYKVTKRGQDVALRCDPISGHVSLYWYRQALGQGPEFLTYFNYEAQQDKSGLPNDRFSAERPEGSISTLTIQRTEQRDSAMYRCASSTTTSGDGEQYFGPGTRLTVT.

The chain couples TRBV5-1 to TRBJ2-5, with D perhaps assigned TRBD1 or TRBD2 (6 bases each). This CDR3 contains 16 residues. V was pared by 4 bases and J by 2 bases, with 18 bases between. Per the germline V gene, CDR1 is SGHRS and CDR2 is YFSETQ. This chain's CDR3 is CASSQRGDGVQETQYF. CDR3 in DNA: TGCGCCAGCAGCCAAAGGGGGGACGGCGTTCAAGAGACCCAGTACTTC.

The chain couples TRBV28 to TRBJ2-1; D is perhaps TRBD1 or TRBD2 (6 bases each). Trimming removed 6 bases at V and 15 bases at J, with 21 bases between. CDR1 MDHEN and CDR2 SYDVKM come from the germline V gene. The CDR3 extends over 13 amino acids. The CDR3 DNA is TGTGCCAGCAGCCTACAGGGATCACGGGACTGGTTCTTC. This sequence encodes CASSLQGSRDWFF.

The CDR3 loop is CASRSPGQGRLDTQYF. CDR3 in DNA: TGTGCCAGCAGATCCCCGGGACAGGGGCGTCTAGATACGCAGTATTTT. The chain combines TRBV7-2 with TRBJ2-3, with TRBD1 matching 10 bases. Germline CDR1 is SGHTA and CDR2 is FQGNSA. Unmatched junction bases numbered 11, after V lost 6 bases and J lost 5 bases. This CDR3 has 16 amino acids. Full variable domain (outside the CDR3, taken from reference TRBV7-2 and TRBJ2-3): GAGVSQSPSNKVTEKGKDVELRCDPISGHTALYWYRQSLGQGLEFLIYFQGNSAPDKSGLPSDRFSAERTGGSVSTLTIQRTQQEDSAVYLCASRSPGQGRLDTQYFGPGTRLTVL.

Written as DNA, the CDR3 is TGTGCCAGCAGCTTAAAGCGGGAGCGCACAGATACGCAGTATTTT. It yields the protein CASSLKRERTDTQYF. The chain couples TRBV11-1 to TRBJ2-3; TRBD2 matches 8 bases. Trimming cost V 2 bases and J 1 base; bases outside gene matches: 2. The length of the CDR3 is 15 residues. Looked up from germline, CDR1 is SGHAT and CDR2 is FQDESV (reference sequence).

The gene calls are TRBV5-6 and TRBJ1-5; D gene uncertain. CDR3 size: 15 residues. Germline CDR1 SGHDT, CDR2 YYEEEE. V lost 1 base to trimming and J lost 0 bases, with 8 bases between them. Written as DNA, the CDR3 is TGTGCCAGCAGCTTGTTTGGGAATAGCAATCAGCCCCAGCATTTT. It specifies CASSLFGNSNQPQHF.

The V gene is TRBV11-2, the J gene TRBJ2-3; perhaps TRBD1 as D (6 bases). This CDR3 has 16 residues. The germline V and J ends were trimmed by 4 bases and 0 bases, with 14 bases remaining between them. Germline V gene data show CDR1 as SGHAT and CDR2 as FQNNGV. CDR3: CASSSHLGASTDTQYF. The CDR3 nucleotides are TGTGCCAGCAGCTCCCATCTGGGGGCAAGCACAGATACGCAGTATTTT.

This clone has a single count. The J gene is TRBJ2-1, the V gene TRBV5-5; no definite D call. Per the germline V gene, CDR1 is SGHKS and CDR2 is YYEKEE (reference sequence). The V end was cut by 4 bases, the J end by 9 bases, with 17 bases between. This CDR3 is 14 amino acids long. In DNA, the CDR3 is TGTGCCAGCAGCCCCACGGCTGGGTTCTTTGAGCAGTTCTTC. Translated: CASSPTAGFFEQFF.

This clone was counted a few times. CDR3 nucleotide sequence: TGTGCCAGTAGTTCTACAGGGGACTATGGCTACACCTTC. As protein: CASSSTGDYGYTF. V gene TRBV19 combines with J gene TRBJ1-2; TRBD1 aligns across 7 bases. V shed 5 bases, J shed 3 bases, and the junction held 3 bases outside the gene matches. The germline V gene has CDR1 LNHDA and CDR2 SQIVND (reference sequence). The length of the CDR3 is 13 residues.

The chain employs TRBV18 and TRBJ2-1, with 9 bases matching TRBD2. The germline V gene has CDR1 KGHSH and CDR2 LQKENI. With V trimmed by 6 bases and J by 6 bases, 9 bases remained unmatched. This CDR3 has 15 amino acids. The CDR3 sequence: CASSVREGLTNEQFF. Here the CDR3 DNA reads TGTGCCAGCTCCGTGCGGGAGGGTTTGACCAATGAGCAGTTCTTC.

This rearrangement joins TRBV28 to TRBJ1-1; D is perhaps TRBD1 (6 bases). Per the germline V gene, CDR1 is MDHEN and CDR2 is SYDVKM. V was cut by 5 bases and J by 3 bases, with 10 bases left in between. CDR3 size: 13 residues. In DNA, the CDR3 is TGTGCCAGCAGTACCGGGACATACACTGAAGCTTTCTTT. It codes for CASSTGTYTEAFF.

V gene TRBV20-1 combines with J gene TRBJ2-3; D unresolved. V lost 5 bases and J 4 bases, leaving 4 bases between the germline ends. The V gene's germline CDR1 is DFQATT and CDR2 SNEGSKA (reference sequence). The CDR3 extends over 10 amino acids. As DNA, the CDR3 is TGCAGTGCTGTCTCAGATACGCAGTATTTT. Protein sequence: CSAVSDTQYF.

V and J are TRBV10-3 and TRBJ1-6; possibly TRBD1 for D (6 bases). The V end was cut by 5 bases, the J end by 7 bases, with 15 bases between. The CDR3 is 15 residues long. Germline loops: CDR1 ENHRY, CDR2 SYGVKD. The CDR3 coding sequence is TGTGCCATCAGTCCCGGGACAAGGACCAATTCACCCCTCCACTTT. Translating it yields CAISPGTRTNSPLHF.

CDR3 sequence (DNA): TGTGCCATCAGTGGAGAGCGGGGGGAGACCCAGTACTTC. It codes for CAISGERGETQYF. The chain recombines TRBV10-3 with TRBJ2-5, with 8 bases aligning to TRBD2. Germline V gene sequence: CDR1 ENHRY, CDR2 SYGVKD. V lost 4 bases and J lost 5; bases outside the gene matches: 3. The CDR3 is made up of 13 amino acids.

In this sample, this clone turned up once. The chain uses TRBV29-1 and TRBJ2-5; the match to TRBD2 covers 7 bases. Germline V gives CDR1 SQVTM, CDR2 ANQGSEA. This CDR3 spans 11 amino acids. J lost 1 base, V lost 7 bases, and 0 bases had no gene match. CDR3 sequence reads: CSAGGQETQYF. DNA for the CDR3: TGCAGCGCGGGGGGCCAAGAGACCCAGTACTTC. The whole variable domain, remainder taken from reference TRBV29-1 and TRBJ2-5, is SAVISQKPSRDICQRGTSLTIQCQVDSQVTMMFWYRQQPGQSLTLIATANQGSEATYESGFVIDKFPISRPNLTFSTLTVSNMSPEDSSIYLCSAGGQETQYFGPGTRLLVL.

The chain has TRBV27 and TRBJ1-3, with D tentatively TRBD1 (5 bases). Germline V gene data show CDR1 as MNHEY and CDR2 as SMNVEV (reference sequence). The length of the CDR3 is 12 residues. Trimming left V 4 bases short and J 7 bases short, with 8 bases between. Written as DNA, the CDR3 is TGTGCCAGCAGTTCTGACAGCAACACCATATATTTT. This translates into CASSSDSNTIYF.

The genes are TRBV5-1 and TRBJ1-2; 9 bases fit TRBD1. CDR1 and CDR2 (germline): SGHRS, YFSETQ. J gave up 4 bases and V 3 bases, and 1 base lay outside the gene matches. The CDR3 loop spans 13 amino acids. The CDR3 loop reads CASSWGQGYGYTF. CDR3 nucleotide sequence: TGCGCCAGCAGCTGGGGACAGGGCTATGGCTACACCTTC.

CDR3 sequence (DNA): TGTGCCAGCAGCTCCTTAACGCGGACTAGCGGCGAGCAGTACTTC. Translated: CASSSLTRTSGEQYF. This chain joins TRBV7-2 and TRBJ2-7, with TRBD2 identical over 10 bases. Germline values: CDR1 SGHTA, CDR2 FQGNSA. Trimming took 4 bases from V and 6 from J; bases not matched to a gene: 9. The CDR3 has 15 amino acids.